One and the same sample provided the 24 T cell receptor beta chains below, sequenced in a study of T cell responses to AZD1222 COVID-19 vaccine (dated by TCRdb to the early 2020s). According to the study, the label for this sample's time point signals: baseline before first vaccination. Library construction relied on the immunoSEQ multiplex PCR assay. What TCRdb holds here is the immuneACCESS table cut down to in-frame rearrangements. Part of the clones is not present; checked against another copy, under half of the missing clones reflect an unresolved V gene, and the others are unexplained. The sample table holds 160,000 or so clones, of which 85% to 95% were seen once. The top ten constitute approximately 2.5% of the sample. Source: peripheral blood, taken on day 0 of AZD1222 vaccination. The receptor source for this set is an adult in good health.

The genes are TRBV7-9 and TRBJ2-1; D unresolved. V lost 5 bases, J lost 5 bases, and 13 bases lay in between. This CDR3 has 14 residues. The V gene's germline CDR1 is SEHNR and CDR2 FQNEAQ (reference sequence). CDR3 DNA sequence: TGTGCCAGCAGCCCCGCGGTACGGGACAATGAGCAGTTCTTC. Translated: CASSPAVRDNEQFF.

This sequence joins TRBV5-4 and TRBJ1-2, with D perhaps TRBD1 (5 bases). This CDR3 has 15 residues. V was pared by 0 bases and J by 7 bases, with 16 bases between. CDR1 is SGHNT, CDR2 YYREEE, per germline (reference sequence). CDR3 sequence: CASSLEEGRRGGYTF. As DNA, the CDR3 is TGTGCCAGCAGCTTGGAGGAGGGGAGGAGAGGTGGCTACACCTTC.

CDR3 sequence reads: CASSSLGGFNNEQFF. CDR3 nucleotide sequence: TGTGCCAGCAGCTCCCTCGGGGGGTTTAACAATGAGCAGTTCTTC. The genes are TRBV11-2 and TRBJ2-1, with 7 positions matching TRBD2. The trim removed 4 bases at V and 5 bases at J, leaving 8 bases unmatched. Per germline, CDR1 SGHAT and CDR2 FQNNGV. This CDR3 region has 15 residues.

This clone came up a few times. The V gene is TRBV6-6, the J gene TRBJ2-7, with D perhaps matching TRBD2 (6 bases). The germline gives CDR1 MNHNY, CDR2 SVGAGI (reference sequence). The CDR3 sequence is 15 residues long. Trimming left V 4 bases short and J 0 bases short, with 13 bases between. The CDR3 region is CASSFRDGSSYEQYF. The CDR3 region has the DNA TGTGCCAGCAGTTTCCGGGACGGGAGCTCCTACGAGCAGTACTTC.

The V and J genes are TRBV5-6 and TRBJ1-6; 9 nucleotides line up with TRBD1. The CDR3 is made up of 14 amino acids. The V gene's germline CDR1 is SGHDT and CDR2 YYEEEE. Germline trimming cut 0 bases from V and 9 bases from J; bases unmatched to any gene: 1. The CDR3 DNA is TGTGCCAGCAGCTTGGGACAGGGGGGTTCACCCCTCCACTTT. Translated, it gives CASSLGQGGSPLHF.

The V call is TRBV7-9, the J call TRBJ1-1; the D gene is possibly TRBD1 (6 bases). Germline CDR1 is SEHNR and CDR2 is FQNEAQ (reference sequence). This CDR3 comprises 15 residues. Trimming took 5 bases from V and 1 from J, leaving 14 bases between them. In DNA, the CDR3 is TGTGCCAGCAGCCCCGCCACAGGGCCGAACACTGAAGCTTTCTTT. As protein: CASSPATGPNTEAFF.

The chain combines TRBV6-1 with TRBJ1-3, with D perhaps matching TRBD1 (6 bases). The V gene's germline CDR1 is MNHNS and CDR2 SASEGT. V was clipped by 2 bases and J by 2 bases, with 13 bases between them. The CDR3 covers 16 residues. This CDR3 is CASSEPAGVAGNTIYF. Here the CDR3 DNA reads TGTGCCAGCAGTGAACCGGCAGGGGTTGCTGGAAACACCATATATTTT.

V and J are TRBV10-2 and TRBJ2-1, with D possibly TRBD2 on 7 matching bases. This CDR3 region has 13 residues. Germline values: CDR1 WSHSY, CDR2 SAAADI. The V end lost 6 bases, the J end lost 10 bases, and 16 bases lay between the germline ends. The CDR3 spells CASSEGGLVEQFF. The CDR3 DNA is TGCGCCAGCAGCGAGGGGGGGCTAGTGGAGCAGTTCTTC.

The chain employs TRBV25-1 and TRBJ2-1, with 10 bases lining up with TRBD2. Trimming removed 1 base from V and 7 bases from J; junction bases left unmatched: 4. The CDR3 length is 15 residues. CDR1 and CDR2 (germline): MGHDK, SYGVNS. CDR3 DNA sequence: TGTGCCAGCAGTGAATGGCTAGCGGGAGTAAATGAGCAGTTCTTC. Translating it yields CASSEWLAGVNEQFF.

The chain links TRBV5-4 to TRBJ2-3; 8 bases line up with TRBD2. Per germline, CDR1 SGHNT and CDR2 YYREEE (reference sequence). The CDR3 length is 16 residues. The trim removed 4 bases at V and 2 bases at J, leaving 9 bases unmatched. The CDR3 nucleotides read TGTGCCAGCAGCCGCCTACTAGCGGAACTCACAGATACGCAGTATTTT. This encodes CASSRLLAELTDTQYF.

The genes are TRBV19 and TRBJ1-5; maybe TRBD1 (6 bases). Between the trimmed V and J ends, which lost 6 bases and 1 base, there was a span of 10 bases. The CDR3 is 14 amino acids. Germline CDR1 is LNHDA and CDR2 is SQIVND (reference sequence). CDR3 protein: CASRYRESNQPQHF. CDR3 bases: TGTGCCAGTAGATACAGGGAGAGCAATCAGCCCCAGCATTTT.

This chain connects TRBV29-1 to TRBJ1-1; maybe TRBD1 (5 bases). The CDR3 runs to 12 residues. The V gene lost 8 bases and the J gene lost 4 bases, with 14 bases spanning the gap. Germline lookup yields CDR1 SQVTM and CDR2 ANQGSEA. For the CDR3, the DNA is TGCAGCTCGGCTAATGGGGGCACTGAAGCTTTCTTT. Encoded protein: CSSANGGTEAFF.

The rearrangement uses TRBV19 and TRBJ1-3; D possibly corresponds to TRBD1 (5 bases). The CDR3 spans 14 residues. The V end lost 3 bases, the J end lost 0 bases, and 6 bases lay between the germline ends. Looked up from germline, CDR1 is LNHDA and CDR2 is SQIVND (reference sequence). In DNA, the CDR3 is TGTGCCAGTAGTATGACAGTCTCTGGAAACACCATATATTTT. Its translation is CASSMTVSGNTIYF.

DNA of the CDR3: TGTGCCAGCAGGAAGGGACAGGCGAACACTGAAGCTTTCTTT. This codes for CASRKGQANTEAFF. The V and J genes are TRBV7-9 and TRBJ1-1; 8 nucleotides match TRBD1. V shed 6 bases, J shed 1 base, and the junction held 4 bases outside the gene matches. The germline V gene has CDR1 SEHNR and CDR2 FQNEAQ (reference sequence). The CDR3 is 14 residues long.

Worth noting for this clone: Other DNA sequences in the sample encode the same CDR3. This rearrangement joins TRBV5-1 to TRBJ2-5; D is ambiguous. CDR1 and CDR2 from the germline V gene are SGHRS and YFSETQ. The CDR3 is 11 residues long. Trimming removed 4 bases at V and 5 bases at J, with 6 bases between. Here the CDR3 reads CASSAVETQYF. In nucleotides, the CDR3 is TGCGCCAGCAGCGCAGTCGAGACCCAGTACTTC.

The chain joins TRBV12-3 or TRBV12-4 to TRBJ2-1; D remains unclear. This CDR3 comprises 13 residues. Trimming took 8 bases from V and 1 from J, leaving 9 bases between them. The CDR3 nucleotides read TGTGCCAGCGCCACCCTATCCTACAATGAGCAGTTCTTC. This sequence encodes CASATLSYNEQFF.

This chain links TRBV3-1 (or the pseudogene TRBV3-2) with TRBJ2-5; D is perhaps TRBD1 (5 bases). Trimming left V 0 bases short and J 1 base short, with 15 bases between. This CDR3 has 17 amino acids. Per the germline V gene, CDR1 is LGHDT and CDR2 is YNNKEL (reference sequence). DNA of the CDR3: TGTGCCAGCAGCCAAGATCTTCCCGGACAAAGCCAAGAGACCCAGTACTTC. Translating it yields CASSQDLPGQSQETQYF.

The rearrangement joins TRBV4-1 to TRBJ1-1; D is unclear. Germline V gives CDR1 MGHRA, CDR2 YSYEKL. The CDR3 covers 15 residues. The ends were cut back, 1 base at V and 0 bases at J, with 9 bases in the middle. CDR3 sequence (DNA): TGCGCCAGCAGCCAAGGGCCACTGATGAACACTGAAGCTTTCTTT. It encodes CASSQGPLMNTEAFF.

J is TRBJ1-4 and V is TRBV7-9, with a tentative D call TRBD1 (5 bases). V shed 8 bases and J shed 0 bases, with 22 bases lying between them. Looked up from germline, CDR1 is SEHNR and CDR2 is FQNEAQ (reference sequence). This CDR3 is built from 18 residues. Here the CDR3 reads CASVTLGGTVATNEKLFF. CDR3 bases: TGTGCCAGCGTCACTCTCGGGGGGACGGTGGCAACTAATGAAAAACTGTTTTTT.

V gene TRBV5-4 combines with J gene TRBJ2-1; D is unresolved. With 3 bases removed from V and 3 bases from J, the gap between germline ends came to 16 bases. Germline loops: CDR1 SGHNT, CDR2 YYREEE (reference sequence). The CDR3 spans 16 residues. CDR3 nucleotides: TGTGCCAGCAGCTCCGACACCCCCTTATACTACAATGAGCAGTTCTTC. Encoded protein: CASSSDTPLYYNEQFF.

This clone was detected only once. Given a much more abundant clone one base away, this may be a read error. The chain employs TRBV25-1 and TRBJ1-2; D is perhaps TRBD1 (6 bases). The CDR3 is made up of 13 amino acids. Per the germline V gene, CDR1 is MGHDK and CDR2 is SYGVNS. Between the trimmed V and J ends, which lost 4 bases and 1 base, there was a span of 7 bases. CDR3 amino acids: CASSADSNYGYTF. Here the CDR3 DNA reads TGTGCCAGCAGTGCGGACAGTAACTATGGCTACACCTTC.

The sample holds one count of this clone. The V gene is TRBV7-6, the J gene TRBJ1-2, with D perhaps matching TRBD1 (5 bases). Trimming shortened V by 1 base and J by 6 bases, and 9 bases separated the two germline ends. Germline values: CDR1 SGHVS, CDR2 FNYEAQ. CDR3 length: 13 amino acids. The CDR3 DNA reads as TGTGCCAGCAGCTTAGGGTCAGGGCATGGCTACACCTTC. Residues: CASSLGSGHGYTF. The variable domain in full, completed from reference TRBV7-6 and TRBJ1-2, reads GAGVSQSPRYKVTKRGQDVALRCDPISGHVSLYWYRQALGQGPEFLTYFNYEAQQDKSGLPNDRFSAERPEGSISTLTIQRTEQRDSAMYRCASSLGSGHGYTFGSGTRLTVV.

V usage is TRBV5-1 and J usage is TRBJ2-6; TRBD1 is a possible D gene (6 bases). Germline V lookup: CDR1 SGHRS, CDR2 YFSETQ. The CDR3 runs to 15 residues. The V end was cut by 4 bases, the J end by 1 base, with 9 bases between. CDR3 region: CASSQGFSGANVLTF. In nucleotides, the CDR3 is TGCGCCAGCAGCCAGGGGTTTTCTGGGGCCAACGTCCTGACTTTC.

This rearrangement joins TRBV5-8 to TRBJ1-5; 8 bases match TRBD1. Trimming took 7 bases from V and 2 from J; bases not matched to a gene: 8. CDR3 length equals 15 residues. In germline, CDR1 is SGHTS, CDR2 YDEGEE. DNA for the CDR3: TGTGCCAGCCTACTTACAGGGGGTGGCAATCAGCCCCAGCATTTT. This gives the protein CASLLTGGGNQPQHF. Using reference TRBV5-8 and TRBJ1-5 for the parts outside the CDR3, the full variable domain is EAGVTQSPTHLIKTRGQQATLRCSPISGHTSVYWYQQALGLGLQFLLWYDEGEERNRGNFPPRFSGRQFPNYSSELNVNALELEDSALYLCASLLTGGGNQPQHFGDGTRLSIL.